The clone carrying this T cell receptor (beta chain) was picked up one time. The CDR3 is 15 amino acids. The V end was cut by 2 bases, the J end by 7 bases, with 15 bases between. Germline CDR1 reads LGHNA; CDR2 reads YNFKEQ. The sample is drawn from a study of T cell responses to AZD1222 COVID-19 vaccine. Measured with immunoSEQ multiplex PCR; TCRdb has only the in-frame clones, and not every one. Of about 190,000 clones listed, about 94% are singletons. The sample consisted of peripheral blood, taken on day 0 of AZD1222 vaccination. This receptor was obtained from an adult in good health. The chain joins TRBV4-2 to TRBJ2-1, with D tentatively TRBD2 (6 bases). The CDR3 sequence is CASSQFGGVENEQFF. For the CDR3, the DNA is TGTGCCAGCAGCCAATTCGGGGGAGTGGAGAATGAGCAGTTCTTC.